These 14 T cell receptor beta chains originate from one sample sequenced in a study of cytomegalovirus exposure and HLA in healthy donors. The study ran its PCR with 60 Vbeta and 13 Jbeta primers. TCRdb's table, derived via immunoSEQ multiplex PCR, lists solely in-frame clones and lacks some. The sample holds 120,000 or so clones; 65% to 80% are singletons and the top ten take 1%. Sequencing was carried out using PBMCs. Receptors originate from a human donor in good health.

V gene TRBV6-6 combines with J gene TRBJ2-5; 12 nucleotides match TRBD1. The length of the CDR3 is 15 residues. CDR1 and CDR2 from the germline V gene are MNHNY and SVGAGI (reference sequence). V lost 8 bases, J lost 7 bases, and 11 bases stayed unmatched. The CDR3 here is CASDRRDRGLWTQYF. In nucleotides, the CDR3 is TGTGCCAGCGATAGGAGGGACAGGGGGCTTTGGACCCAGTACTTC.

This clone was seen a single time. The DNA of the CDR3 is TGTGCCAGCAGCCACATAAGCGGACCGCCTAGCGGAGCTTTCTTT. Its translation: CASSHISGPPSGAFF. The rearrangement uses TRBV7-6 and TRBJ1-1; D uncertain. Trimming pared 5 bases from V and 10 bases from J, leaving 23 bases between. The CDR3 extends over 15 amino acids. Germline V lookup: CDR1 SGHVS, CDR2 FNYEAQ.

V gene TRBV5-1 combines with J gene TRBJ1-6; TRBD1 agrees at 10 bases. CDR3 length equals 18 residues. V lost 4 bases, J lost 4 bases, and 11 bases stayed unmatched. Germline CDR1 reads SGHRS; CDR2 reads YFSETQ. The chain's CDR3 is CASSPRTGGRTYNSPLHF. The CDR3 nucleotides read TGCGCCAGCAGCCCGAGGACAGGGGGGCGGACGTATAATTCACCCCTCCACTTT. The whole variable domain, filled in from reference TRBV5-1 and TRBJ1-6, reads KAGVTQTPRYLIKTRGQQVTLSCSPISGHRSVSWYQQTPGQGLQFLFEYFSETQRNKGNFPGRFSGRQFSNSRSEMNVSTLELGDSALYLCASSPRTGGRTYNSPLHFGNGTRLTVT.

This chain connects TRBV27 to TRBJ2-5, with 7 bases aligning to TRBD1. The last part of the DNA fits TRBJ2-7 better; the J call may be wrong. The CDR3 sequence is 14 residues long. CDR1 and CDR2 (germline): MNHEY, SMNVEV (reference sequence). The CDR3 sequence: CASSLVTGWYEQYF. Here the CDR3 DNA reads TGTGCCAGCAGTTTGGTGACAGGGTGGTACGAGCAGTACTTC.

The J gene is TRBJ1-1, the V gene TRBV7-2; TRBD1 is a possible D gene (6 bases). Trimming pared 3 bases from V and 4 bases from J, leaving 12 bases between. The length of the CDR3 is 14 residues. The germline CDR1 and CDR2 sequences are SGHTA and FQGNSA. CDR3 loop: CASSFHRVGTEAFF. DNA of the CDR3: TGTGCCAGCAGCTTCCACAGGGTTGGCACTGAAGCTTTCTTT. The full variable domain, with the rest looked up from reference TRBV7-2 and TRBJ1-1, is GAGVSQSPSNKVTEKGKDVELRCDPISGHTALYWYRQSLGQGLEFLIYFQGNSAPDKSGLPSDRFSAERTGGSVSTLTIQRTQQEDSAVYLCASSFHRVGTEAFFGQGTRLTVV.

This clone has just a few counts. The V call is TRBV6-5, the J call TRBJ1-1; D is ambiguous. The CDR3 is 14 residues long. Germline-derived CDR1 and CDR2 are MNHEY and SVGAGI. Trimming stripped 3 bases from V and 4 bases from J, with 12 bases between. The CDR3 reads CASSYRGVVTEAFF. The CDR3 DNA reads TGTGCCAGCAGTTATCGCGGGGTCGTCACTGAAGCTTTCTTT.

The chain recombines TRBV18 with TRBJ1-2, with D possibly being TRBD1 (5 bases). CDR1 is KGHSH, CDR2 LQKENI, per germline. V dropped 0 bases and J dropped 3 bases, with 17 bases sitting between them. The CDR3 spans 17 residues. CDR3 bases: TGTGCCAGCTCACCACCGATGTCGGGGGGGACCGACTATGGCTACACCTTC. Translated, it gives CASSPPMSGGTDYGYTF.

J is TRBJ2-3 and V is TRBV4-2, with D perhaps matching TRBD1 (6 bases). The V gene's germline CDR1 is LGHNA and CDR2 YNFKEQ. V was cut by 0 bases and J by 6 bases, with 13 bases left in between. The CDR3 contains 15 residues. The chain's CDR3 is CASSQDRQGRDTQYF. CDR3 DNA: TGTGCCAGCAGCCAAGATCGGCAGGGGCGGGATACGCAGTATTTT.

The chain carries TRBV6-1 and TRBJ2-1; 9 nucleotides match TRBD1. J lost 0 bases, V lost 2 bases, and 11 bases had no gene match. The CDR3 sequence is 19 residues long. CDR1 and CDR2 from the germline V gene are MNHNS and SASEGT. CDR3 nucleotides: TGTGCCAGCAGTGAAACCGGGACAGGGTTTTCGGGCTCCTACAATGAGCAGTTCTTC. Its protein product is CASSETGTGFSGSYNEQFF.

The chain couples TRBV28 to TRBJ2-1; TRBD2 aligns across 7 bases. CDR1 and CDR2 (germline): MDHEN, SYDVKM. The CDR3 extends over 15 amino acids. V was pared by 4 bases and J by 2 bases, with 5 bases of the junction left unmatched. CDR3 in DNA: TGTGCCAGCAGTTCTTGGGGGGGGACCTACAATGAGCAGTTCTTC. Translating gives CASSSWGGTYNEQFF.

This clone came up once. This chain links TRBV6-6 with TRBJ2-4; D not certain. Germline CDR1 and CDR2: MNHNY and SVGAGI (reference sequence). The CDR3 has 13 amino acids. V was clipped by 6 bases and J by 14 bases, with 20 bases between them. CDR3 DNA: TGTGCCAGCAGCTCCCCGCGAACTCCTCCTGAGTACTTC. Translated, it gives CASSSPRTPPEYF.

This clone came up a few times. The J gene is TRBJ1-5, the V gene TRBV19; 7 bases map to TRBD1. The CDR3 runs to 15 residues. Trimming took 6 bases from V and 5 from J; bases not matched to a gene: 10. From germline, CDR1 is LNHDA and CDR2 SQIVND (reference sequence). CDR3 amino acids: CASRGGQETYQPQHF. In nucleotides, the CDR3 is TGTGCCAGTAGGGGCGGACAGGAAACTTATCAGCCCCAGCATTTT. Filled out from reference TRBV19 and TRBJ1-5, the complete variable domain reads DGGITQSPKYLFRKEGQNVTLSCEQNLNHDAMYWYRQDPGQGLRLIYYSQIVNDFQKGDIAEGYSVSREKKESFPLTVTSAQKNPTAFYLCASRGGQETYQPQHFGDGTRLSIL.

The chain is built from TRBV19 and TRBJ1-4; 8 bases are a match to TRBD1. Germline V gene data show CDR1 as LNHDA and CDR2 as SQIVND (reference sequence). V was clipped by 4 bases and J by 7 bases; unmatched bases: 14. CDR3 size: 17 residues. Here the CDR3 reads CASSTDSTGADFEKLFF. The DNA for the CDR3 is TGTGCCAGTAGTACAGACTCGACAGGGGCGGATTTTGAAAAACTGTTTTTT.

This clone was recorded at least ten times. The chain links TRBV19 to TRBJ1-6; tentative D call: TRBD1 (5 bases). Germline CDR1 is LNHDA and CDR2 is SQIVND (reference sequence). The CDR3 is 13 residues long. Trimming took off 3 bases at V and 10 bases at J, with 10 bases between the two ends. The CDR3, as DNA: TGTGCCAGTAGTATCGGGGGGGAATCACCCCTCCACTTT. Translating gives CASSIGGESPLHF.